Shown below are 32 T cell receptor beta chains from a single sample sequenced in a study of cytomegalovirus exposure and HLA in healthy donors. With 60 Vbeta and 13 Jbeta primers, the PCR was carried out. Assay used: immunoSEQ multiplex PCR; TCRdb lists only in-frame clones, some missing. The data show more than 95,000 clones, around 72% seen once. The sample consisted of PBMCs. The receptors derive from a male donor in good health and CMV-seronegative.

In nucleotides, the CDR3 is TGTGCCAGCAGCCAAGCTCGGTCCTCTGGAAACACCATATATTTT. This codes for CASSQARSSGNTIYF. The J gene is TRBJ1-3, the V gene TRBV14; the D is unclear. The CDR3 loop spans 15 amino acids. Deletions cut 1 base from V and 0 bases from J, with 7 bases between. Germline V gene lookup returns CDR1 SGHDN and CDR2 FVKESK.

V is TRBV6-6 and J is TRBJ1-5, with a weak D call TRBD1 (6 bases). The V gene's germline CDR1 is MNHNY and CDR2 SVGAGI (reference sequence). This CDR3 spans 15 amino acids. Trimming stripped 4 bases from V and 4 bases from J, with 14 bases between. In DNA, the CDR3 is TGTGCCAGCAGTTTTCCCGGACAGTGGAATCAGCCCCAGCATTTT. Protein sequence: CASSFPGQWNQPQHF.

This sequence joins TRBV6-1 and TRBJ2-5, with a tentative D call TRBD2 (5 bases). This CDR3 is built from 14 residues. V lost 8 bases, J lost 5 bases, and 18 bases lay in between. The germline V gene encodes CDR1 MNHNS and CDR2 SASEGT. The CDR3 region has the DNA TGTGCCAGCCCTGGGAGCCAACCCGGGGAGACCCAGTACTTC. This gives the protein CASPGSQPGETQYF.

CDR3 amino acids: CASSPEKNTEAFF. The CDR3 DNA follows: TGTGCCAGCAGCCCCGAGAAGAACACTGAAGCTTTCTTT. The chain links TRBV9 to TRBJ1-1; no clear D. Trimming stripped 4 bases from V and 1 base from J, with 8 bases between. This CDR3 is built from 13 residues. Per germline, CDR1 SGDLS and CDR2 YYNGEE.

The J gene is TRBJ2-7, the V gene TRBV7-3; 9 bases are shared with TRBD2. Germline loops: CDR1 SGHTA, CDR2 FQGTGA. The CDR3 totals 14 residues. Losses at the gene ends were 3 bases for V and 2 bases for J; bases not matched to a gene: 2. CDR3 in DNA: TGTGCCAGCAGCTTCTCTAGCGGGACCTACGAGCAGTACTTC. It is translated as CASSFSSGTYEQYF. The whole variable domain, filled in from reference TRBV7-3 and TRBJ2-7, reads GAGVSQTPSNKVTEKGKYVELRCDPISGHTALYWYRQSLGQGPEFLIYFQGTGAADDSGLPNDRFFAVRPEGSVSTLKIQRTERGDSAVYLCASSFSSGTYEQYFGPGTRLTVT.

The gene calls are TRBV28 and TRBJ2-7; 7 nucleotides agree with TRBD2. Germline V gives CDR1 MDHEN, CDR2 SYDVKM. This CDR3 comprises 14 residues. J gave up 7 bases and V 7 bases, and 13 bases lay outside the gene matches. The CDR3 sequence: CASNGWDYGREQYF. The CDR3 DNA sequence: TGTGCCAGCAATGGTTGGGACTACGGTCGAGAGCAGTACTTC.

The chain employs TRBV27 and TRBJ1-4; no definite D call. Germline CDR1 reads MNHEY; CDR2 reads SMNVEV (reference sequence). The CDR3 spans 15 residues. V was shortened by 3 bases and J by 2 bases, with 10 bases between the two germline ends. The CDR3 nucleotides are TGTGCCAGCAGTTTTTTGGGGAGCACTAATGAAAAACTGTTTTTT. It encodes CASSFLGSTNEKLFF. Together with reference TRBV27 and TRBJ1-4, the CDR3 gives the full variable domain: EAQVTQNPRYLITVTGKKLTVTCSQNMNHEYMSWYRQDPGLGLRQIYYSMNVEVTDKGDVPEGYKVSRKEKRNFPLILESPSPNQTSLYFCASSFLGSTNEKLFFGSGTQLSVL.

This chain links TRBV4-2 with TRBJ2-7, with TRBD2 identical over 8 bases. The germline V gene has CDR1 LGHNA and CDR2 YNFKEQ. V lost 4 bases, J lost 1 base, and 9 bases stayed unmatched. The CDR3 totals 16 residues. CDR3 DNA sequence: TGTGCCAGCAGCCGGGGGGGAGCGGGAGTGTCCTACGAGCAGTACTTC. Protein sequence: CASSRGGAGVSYEQYF.

The rearrangement links TRBV6-1 to TRBJ2-5; the D gene is possibly TRBD2 (6 bases). Germline V gene sequence: CDR1 MNHNS, CDR2 SASEGT. The V and J ends lost 5 bases and 1 base respectively, with 11 bases between them. CDR3 length: 14 residues. The CDR3 protein is CASSPRDFQETQYF. The CDR3 bases are TGTGCCAGCAGTCCACGGGACTTCCAAGAGACCCAGTACTTC.

The chain couples TRBV5-8 to TRBJ1-2, with no clear D. Trimming removed 0 bases at V and 8 bases at J, with 14 bases between. The CDR3 sequence is 14 residues long. Per germline, CDR1 SGHTS and CDR2 YDEGEE. CDR3 nucleotide sequence: TGTGCCAGCAGCTTGGGGGGAGACGCCGGGGGCTACACCTTC. Translation: CASSLGGDAGGYTF.

The CDR3 DNA follows: TGTGCCAGTAGTAGGCAGGGAAACACAGATACGCAGTATTTT. It encodes CASSRQGNTDTQYF. The chain has TRBV19 and TRBJ2-3; possibly TRBD1 for D (5 bases). Germline V lookup: CDR1 LNHDA, CDR2 SQIVND (reference sequence). The V end lost 4 bases, the J end lost 2 bases, and 10 bases lay between the germline ends. The CDR3 is 14 amino acids.

For this clone: One end of the junction is discordant with germline, which a read error may explain. The chain couples TRBV2 to TRBJ1-6, with unresolved D. The CDR3 sequence is 12 residues long. Germline V gene data show CDR1 as SNHLY and CDR2 as FYNNEI. In nucleotides, the CDR3 is TGTGCCAGCAGTGACACAGATTCCCCCCTCCACTTT. This encodes CASSDTDSPLHF.

The rearrangement joins TRBV2 to TRBJ2-1; the D is unclear. The V gene lost 4 bases and the J gene lost 9 bases, with 13 bases spanning the gap. Germline CDR1 is SNHLY and CDR2 is FYNNEI. The CDR3 sequence is 13 residues long. DNA of the CDR3: TGTGCCAGCAGTGCCCCCGGTTTTCTTGAGCAGTTCTTC. Protein: CASSAPGFLEQFF. The variable domain in full, with the rest retrieved from reference TRBV2 and TRBJ2-1, is EPEVTQTPSHQVTQMGQEVILRCVPISNHLYFYWYRQILGQKVEFLVSFYNNEISEKSEIFDDQFSVERPDGSNFTLKIRSTKLEDSAMYFCASSAPGFLEQFFGPGTRLTVL.

The rearrangement uses TRBV19 and TRBJ1-3; no definite D call. Per germline, CDR1 LNHDA and CDR2 SQIVND (reference sequence). This CDR3 contains 15 residues. The germline V and J ends were trimmed by 3 bases and 4 bases, with 13 bases remaining between them. CDR3 in DNA: TGTGCCAGTAGTATTACCGTCAGGTCAGGAAACACCATATATTTT. Its protein is CASSITVRSGNTIYF.

This clone was recorded a few times. V gene TRBV5-3 combines with J gene TRBJ1-2; D perhaps matches TRBD1 (6 bases). TRBV5-3 is noted as an ORF with a role that remains uncertain. The ends were cut back, 8 bases at V and 3 bases at J, with 14 bases in the middle. The CDR3 has 13 amino acids. The CDR3 DNA is TGTGCCAGCAGCCCCAAGGGGGACTATGGCTACACCTTC. It specifies CASSPKGDYGYTF.

The chain uses TRBV10-3 and TRBJ1-5; tentatively, D is TRBD1 (5 bases). The germline CDR1 and CDR2 sequences are ENHRY and SYGVKD. The CDR3 contains 14 residues. V shed 2 bases and J shed 2 bases, with 7 bases lying between them. The CDR3 protein is CAISEGGGNQPQHF. In DNA form, the CDR3 reads TGTGCCATCAGTGAGGGGGGGGGCAATCAGCCCCAGCATTTT.

The chain recombines TRBV19 with TRBJ1-5; no reliable D call. The CDR3 contains 15 residues. Trimming shortened V by 7 bases and J by 1 base, and 14 bases separated the two germline ends. Germline V gives CDR1 LNHDA, CDR2 SQIVND (reference sequence). The DNA of the CDR3 is TGTGCCAGTATTAGGGTCAGCGGAAGCAATCAGCCCCAGCATTTT. Protein product: CASIRVSGSNQPQHF.

This clone has a single count. The CDR3 loop is CASSWTGGEQFF. CDR3 coding DNA: TGTGCCAGCAGCTGGACGGGGGGTGAGCAGTTCTTC. The chain combines TRBV5-5 with TRBJ2-1; 7 positions agree with TRBD2. V dropped 3 bases and J dropped 9; count of bases not matched to a gene: 3. The germline CDR1 and CDR2 sequences are SGHKS and YYEKEE (reference sequence). The CDR3 has 12 residues.

The rearrangement uses TRBV4-1 and TRBJ1-1, with D possibly being TRBD1 (6 bases). Germline V CDR1 and CDR2: MGHRA, YSYEKL. The CDR3 totals 14 residues. Trimming pared 3 bases from V and 0 bases from J, leaving 8 bases between. The CDR3 DNA reads TGCGCCAGCAGCCAGGACAGATTGAACACTGAAGCTTTCTTT. This gives the protein CASSQDRLNTEAFF.

The chain uses TRBV4-3 and TRBJ2-2, with 9 bases aligning to TRBD2. The CDR3 extends over 15 amino acids. Germline assignment: CDR1 LGHNA and CDR2 YSLEER. V was pared by 1 base and J by 7 bases, with 4 bases of the junction left unmatched. CDR3 bases: TGCGCCAGCAGCCAAGGCGGGAGGGCCTTCGGGGAGCTGTTTTTT. Translated, it gives CASSQGGRAFGELFF.

V usage is TRBV7-9 and J usage is TRBJ2-2, with 8 positions matching TRBD2. Germline CDR1 reads SEHNR; CDR2 reads FQNEAQ (reference sequence). J gave up 8 bases and V 5 bases, and 13 bases lay outside the gene matches. The CDR3 has 16 residues. Here the CDR3 reads CASSLGGSGSQGELFF. The CDR3 bases are TGTGCCAGCAGCCTTGGGGGCAGCGGGAGTCAGGGGGAGCTGTTTTTT.

This chain links TRBV6-5 with TRBJ1-2; a weak D match, TRBD1 (6 bases). Germline V gene sequence: CDR1 MNHEY, CDR2 SVGAGI. This CDR3 has 15 amino acids. Trimming removed 2 bases from V and 5 bases from J, with 15 bases in between. CDR3 in DNA: TGTGCCAGCAGTTACCAGTCCCGGGACATTTATGGCTACACCTTC. Amino acid sequence: CASSYQSRDIYGYTF.

The rearrangement uses TRBV25-1 and TRBJ2-7, with 7 positions matching TRBD1. Germline CDR1 MGHDK, CDR2 SYGVNS. This CDR3 is 15 amino acids long. After removal of 1 base from V and 4 bases from J, the junction contained 7 bases not matched to a gene. This chain's CDR3 is CASSESKGTVYEQYF. In DNA form, the CDR3 reads TGTGCCAGCAGTGAATCCAAGGGGACAGTATACGAGCAGTACTTC.

The genes are TRBV19 and TRBJ2-2, with D possibly being TRBD2 (6 bases). This CDR3 is built from 16 residues. The germline gives CDR1 LNHDA, CDR2 SQIVND (reference sequence). The ends were cut back, 0 bases at V and 8 bases at J, with 16 bases in the middle. CDR3 DNA sequence: TGTGCCAGTAGTATAGATTATCGCGGGACCCGGGGGGAGCTGTTTTTT. Encoded protein: CASSIDYRGTRGELFF.

The chain has TRBV18 and TRBJ1-2; D gene uncertain. There are 14 residues in the CDR3. Germline loops: CDR1 KGHSH, CDR2 LQKENI. V was trimmed by 3 bases and J by 0 bases, leaving 8 bases between them. In DNA, the CDR3 is TGTGCCAGCTCACCGTCGTCAGCTAACTATGGCTACACCTTC. The encoded protein is CASSPSSANYGYTF. Variable domain in full (rest from reference TRBV18 and TRBJ1-2): NAGVMQNPRHLVRRRGQEARLRCSPMKGHSHVYWYRQLPEEGLKFMVYLQKENIIDESGMPKERFSAEFPKEGPSILRIQQVVRGDSAAYFCASSPSSANYGYTFGSGTRLTVV.

The rearrangement uses TRBV19 and TRBJ1-1; the D is unclear. Germline values: CDR1 LNHDA, CDR2 SQIVND (reference sequence). This CDR3 has 13 amino acids. V was shortened by 5 bases and J by 4 bases, with 11 bases between the two germline ends. CDR3 region: CASSLGQVTEAFF. In nucleotides, the CDR3 is TGTGCCAGTAGTTTGGGCCAAGTCACTGAAGCTTTCTTT.

The chain employs TRBV5-8 and TRBJ1-1; D call uncertain. The CDR3 loop spans 13 amino acids. Germline lookup yields CDR1 SGHTS and CDR2 YDEGEE. Deletions cut 5 bases from V and 3 bases from J, with 11 bases between. CDR3 nucleotide sequence: TGTGCCAGCAGGTCGGTCTTATACACTGAAGCTTTCTTT. As protein: CASRSVLYTEAFF.

The chain uses TRBV5-1 and TRBJ2-7; 10 positions agree with TRBD1. V lost 2 bases, J lost 5 bases, and 4 bases stayed unmatched. The CDR3 is 14 residues long. From germline, CDR1 is SGHRS and CDR2 YFSETQ. CDR3 DNA sequence: TGCGCCAGCAGCTTCGGGACAGGGGTTGACGAGCAGTACTTC. Amino acid sequence: CASSFGTGVDEQYF.

J is TRBJ1-6 and V is TRBV30; D unclear. In germline, CDR1 is GTSNPN, CDR2 SVGIG (reference sequence). V was pared by 2 bases and J by 10 bases, with 9 bases between. The CDR3 runs to 12 residues. CDR3 residues: CAWSRVESPLHF. The CDR3 coding sequence is TGTGCCTGGAGTCGGGTGGAGTCACCCCTCCACTTT.

The chain carries TRBV28 and TRBJ1-4, with D possibly TRBD1 on 6 matching bases. Trimming cost V 6 bases and J 8 bases, with 19 bases left between them. The germline CDR1 and CDR2 sequences are MDHEN and SYDVKM. The CDR3 is 15 residues long. The CDR3 DNA reads as TGTGCCAGCAGCCTTAGACAGGCACTTCCCGAAAAACTGTTTTTT. It codes for CASSLRQALPEKLFF.

The chain combines TRBV5-1 with TRBJ2-5; D not certain. Trimming cost V 2 bases and J 2 bases, with 10 bases left between them. This CDR3 has 14 residues. CDR1 SGHRS and CDR2 YFSETQ come from the germline V gene. CDR3 in DNA: TGCGCCAGCAGCTTACAGAGTTCACAAGAGACCCAGTACTTC. This gives the protein CASSLQSSQETQYF.

The table lists this clone with a few counts. The gene calls are TRBV30 and TRBJ1-1; D is unclear. The germline V gene has CDR1 GTSNPN and CDR2 SVGIG (reference sequence). Trimming pared 1 base from V and 11 bases from J, leaving 14 bases between. The CDR3 spans 12 residues. This CDR3 is CAWSANRRKAFF. CDR3 DNA: TGTGCCTGGAGTGCCAACAGAAGGAAGGCTTTCTTT.